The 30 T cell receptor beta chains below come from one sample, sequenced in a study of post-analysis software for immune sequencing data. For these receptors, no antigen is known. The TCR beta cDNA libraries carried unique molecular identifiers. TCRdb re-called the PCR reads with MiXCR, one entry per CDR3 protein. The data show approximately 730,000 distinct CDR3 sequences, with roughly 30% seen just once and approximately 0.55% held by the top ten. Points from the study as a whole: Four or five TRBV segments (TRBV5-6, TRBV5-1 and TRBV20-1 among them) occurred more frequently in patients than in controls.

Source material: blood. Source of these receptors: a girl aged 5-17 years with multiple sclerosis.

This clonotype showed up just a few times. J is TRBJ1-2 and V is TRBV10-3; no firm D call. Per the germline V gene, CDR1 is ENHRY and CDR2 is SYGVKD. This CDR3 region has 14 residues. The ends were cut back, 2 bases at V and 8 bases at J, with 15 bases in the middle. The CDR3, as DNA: TGTGCCATCAGTGAGCGAGGGAATATTGAGGGCTACACCTTC. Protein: CAISERGNIEGYTF.

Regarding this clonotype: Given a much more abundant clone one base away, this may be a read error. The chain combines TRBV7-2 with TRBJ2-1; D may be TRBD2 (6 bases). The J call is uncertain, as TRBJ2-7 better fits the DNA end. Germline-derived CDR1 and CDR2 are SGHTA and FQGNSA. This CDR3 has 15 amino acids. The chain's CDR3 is CASSLGGEDYNEQYF. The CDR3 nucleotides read TGTGCCAGCAGCTTAGGGGGTGAGGACTACAATGAGCAGTACTTC.

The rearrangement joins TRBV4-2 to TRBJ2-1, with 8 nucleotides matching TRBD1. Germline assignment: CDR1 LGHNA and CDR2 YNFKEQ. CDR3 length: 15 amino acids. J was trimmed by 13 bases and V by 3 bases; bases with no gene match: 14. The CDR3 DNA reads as TGTGCCAGCAGCCAGGCCGACAGGGGCCAAGAGACCCAGTTCTTC. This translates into CASSQADRGQETQFF.

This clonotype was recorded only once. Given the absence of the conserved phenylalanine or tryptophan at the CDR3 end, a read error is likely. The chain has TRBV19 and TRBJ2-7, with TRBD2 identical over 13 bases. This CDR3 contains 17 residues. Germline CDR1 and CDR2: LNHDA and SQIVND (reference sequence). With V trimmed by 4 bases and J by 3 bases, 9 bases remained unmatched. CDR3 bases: TGTGCCAGTAGTAGGGGGACTAGCGGGATGGCGTTCTACGAGCAGTACTTG. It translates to CASSRGTSGMAFYEQYL.

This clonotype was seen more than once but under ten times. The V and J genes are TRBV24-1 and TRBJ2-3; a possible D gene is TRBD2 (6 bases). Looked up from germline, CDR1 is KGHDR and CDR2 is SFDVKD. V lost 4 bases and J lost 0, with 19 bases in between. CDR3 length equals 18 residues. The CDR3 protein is CATSDSRRGLLSTDTQYF. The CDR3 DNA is TGTGCCACCAGTGACTCGAGGCGGGGTCTACTAAGCACAGATACGCAGTATTTT.

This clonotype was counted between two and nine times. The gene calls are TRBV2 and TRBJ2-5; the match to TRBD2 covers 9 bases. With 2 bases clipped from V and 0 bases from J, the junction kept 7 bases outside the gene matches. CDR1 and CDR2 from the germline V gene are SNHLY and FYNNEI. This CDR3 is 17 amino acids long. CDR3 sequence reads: CASSERLAGLYQETQYF. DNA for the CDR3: TGTGCCAGCAGTGAAAGGCTAGCGGGGCTGTACCAAGAGACCCAGTACTTC.

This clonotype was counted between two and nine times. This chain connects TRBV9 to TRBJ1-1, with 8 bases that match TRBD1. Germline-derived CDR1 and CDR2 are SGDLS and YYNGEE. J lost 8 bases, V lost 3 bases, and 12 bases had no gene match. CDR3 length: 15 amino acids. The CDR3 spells CASSAFPGTGGEAFF. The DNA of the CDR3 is TGTGCCAGCAGCGCCTTTCCCGGAACAGGGGGAGAAGCTTTCTTT. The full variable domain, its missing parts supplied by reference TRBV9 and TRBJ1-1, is DSGVTQTPKHLITATGQRVTLRCSPRSGDLSVYWYQQSLDQGLQFLIQYYNGEERAKGNILERFSAQQFPDLHSELNLSSLELGDSALYFCASSAFPGTGGEAFFGQGTRLTVV.

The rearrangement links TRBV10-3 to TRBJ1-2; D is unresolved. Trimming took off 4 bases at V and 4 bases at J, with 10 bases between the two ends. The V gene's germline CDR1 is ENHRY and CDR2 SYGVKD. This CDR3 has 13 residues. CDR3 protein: CAISGQNLYGYTF. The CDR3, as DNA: TGTGCCATCAGTGGGCAGAACCTCTATGGCTACACCTTC.

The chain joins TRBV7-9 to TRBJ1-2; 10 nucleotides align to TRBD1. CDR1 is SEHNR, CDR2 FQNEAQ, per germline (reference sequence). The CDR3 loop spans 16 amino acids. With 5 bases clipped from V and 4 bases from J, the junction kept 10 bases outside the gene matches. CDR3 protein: CASSPRDRGNGYGYTF. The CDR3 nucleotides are TGTGCCAGCAGCCCGCGGGACAGGGGAAATGGCTATGGCTACACCTTC.

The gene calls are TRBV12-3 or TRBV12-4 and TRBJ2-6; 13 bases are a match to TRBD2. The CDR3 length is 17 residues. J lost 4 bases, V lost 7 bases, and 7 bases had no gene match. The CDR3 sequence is CASNSTSGRAGANVLTF. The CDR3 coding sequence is TGTGCCAGCAACTCAACTAGCGGGAGGGCGGGGGCCAACGTCCTGACTTTC.

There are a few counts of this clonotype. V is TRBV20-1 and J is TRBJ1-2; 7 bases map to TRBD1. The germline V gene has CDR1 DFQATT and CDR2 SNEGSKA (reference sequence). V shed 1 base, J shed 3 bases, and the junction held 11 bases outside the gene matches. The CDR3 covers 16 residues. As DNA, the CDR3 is TGCAGTGCTAGAGGCCTCCTTAGGGGGCGCGACTATGGCTACACCTTC. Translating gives CSARGLLRGRDYGYTF.

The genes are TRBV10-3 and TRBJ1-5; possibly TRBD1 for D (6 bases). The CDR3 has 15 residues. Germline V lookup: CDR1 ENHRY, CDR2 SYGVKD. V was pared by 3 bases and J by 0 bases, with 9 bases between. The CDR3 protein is CAISDEGGSNQPQHF. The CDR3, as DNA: TGTGCCATCAGTGATGAGGGGGGTAGCAATCAGCCCCAGCATTTT.

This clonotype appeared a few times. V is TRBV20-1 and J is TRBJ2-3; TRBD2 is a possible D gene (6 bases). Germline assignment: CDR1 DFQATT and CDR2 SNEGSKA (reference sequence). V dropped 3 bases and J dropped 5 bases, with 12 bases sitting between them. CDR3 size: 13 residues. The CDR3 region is CSASGGGGDTQYF. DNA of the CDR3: TGCAGTGCTAGCGGGGGAGGTGGAGATACGCAGTATTTT.

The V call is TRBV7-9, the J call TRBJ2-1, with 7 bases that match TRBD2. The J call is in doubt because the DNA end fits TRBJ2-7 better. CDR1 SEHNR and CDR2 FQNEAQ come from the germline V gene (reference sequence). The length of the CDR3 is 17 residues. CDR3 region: CASSLASGAGAYNEQYF. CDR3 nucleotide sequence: TGTGCCAGCAGCTTAGCCTCCGGGGCGGGAGCCTACAATGAGCAGTACTTC.

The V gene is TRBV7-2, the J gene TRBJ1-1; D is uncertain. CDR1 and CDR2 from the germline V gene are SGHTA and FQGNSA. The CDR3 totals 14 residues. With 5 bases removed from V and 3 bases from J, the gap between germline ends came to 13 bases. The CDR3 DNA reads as TGTGCCAGCAGCAAGGACCGAGTGGACACTGAAGCTTTCTTT. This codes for CASSKDRVDTEAFF.

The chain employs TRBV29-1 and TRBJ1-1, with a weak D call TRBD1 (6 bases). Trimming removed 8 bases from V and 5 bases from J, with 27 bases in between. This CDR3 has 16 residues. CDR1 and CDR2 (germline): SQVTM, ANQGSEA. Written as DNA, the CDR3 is TGCAGCATTGTTGGGGGAACGGGGGGCGCTTCGACTGAAGCTTTCTTT. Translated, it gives CSIVGGTGGASTEAFF.

The CDR3 coding sequence is TGTGCCAGCAGCCGGGGGCAGAATGAAAAACTGTTTTTT. Protein product: CASSRGQNEKLFF. The rearrangement links TRBV6-5 to TRBJ1-4; the D gene is possibly TRBD1 (6 bases). Between the trimmed V and J ends, which lost 6 bases and 5 bases, there was a span of 10 bases. Germline assignment: CDR1 MNHEY and CDR2 SVGAGI. The CDR3 loop spans 13 amino acids.

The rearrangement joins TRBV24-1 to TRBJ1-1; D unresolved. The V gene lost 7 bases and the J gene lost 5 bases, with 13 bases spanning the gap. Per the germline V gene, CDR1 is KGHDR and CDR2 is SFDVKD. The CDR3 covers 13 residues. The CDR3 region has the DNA TGTGCCACCAGGGGCCCTTTAGGGACTGAAGCTTTCTTT. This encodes CATRGPLGTEAFF.

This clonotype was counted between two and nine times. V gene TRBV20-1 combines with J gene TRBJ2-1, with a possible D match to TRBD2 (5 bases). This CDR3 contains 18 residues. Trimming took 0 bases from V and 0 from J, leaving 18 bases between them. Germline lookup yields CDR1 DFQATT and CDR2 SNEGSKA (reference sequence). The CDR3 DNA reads TGCAGTGCTAGAGATCTCGTAGGACTCATGAGCTCCTACAATGAGCAGTTCTTC. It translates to CSARDLVGLMSSYNEQFF.

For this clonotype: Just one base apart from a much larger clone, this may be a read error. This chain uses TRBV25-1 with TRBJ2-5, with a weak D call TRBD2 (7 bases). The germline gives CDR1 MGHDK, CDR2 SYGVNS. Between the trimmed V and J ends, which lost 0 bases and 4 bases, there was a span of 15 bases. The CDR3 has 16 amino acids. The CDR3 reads CASSEYLDGGLETQYF. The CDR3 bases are TGTGCCAGCAGTGAATATCTGGACGGGGGGCTAGAGACCCAGTACTTC.

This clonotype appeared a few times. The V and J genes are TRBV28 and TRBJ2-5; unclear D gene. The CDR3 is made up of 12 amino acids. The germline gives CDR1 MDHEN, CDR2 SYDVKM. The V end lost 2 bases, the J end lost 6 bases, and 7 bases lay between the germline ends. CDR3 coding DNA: TGTGCCAGCAGTTTAAGGTACCAGACCCAGTACTTC. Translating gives CASSLRYQTQYF.

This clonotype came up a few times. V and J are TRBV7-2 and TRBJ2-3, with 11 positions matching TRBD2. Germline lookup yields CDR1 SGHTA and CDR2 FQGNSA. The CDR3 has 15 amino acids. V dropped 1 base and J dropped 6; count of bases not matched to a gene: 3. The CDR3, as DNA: TGTGCCAGCAGCTTAGGCAGGACTAGCGGGGATACGCAGTATTTT. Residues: CASSLGRTSGDTQYF.

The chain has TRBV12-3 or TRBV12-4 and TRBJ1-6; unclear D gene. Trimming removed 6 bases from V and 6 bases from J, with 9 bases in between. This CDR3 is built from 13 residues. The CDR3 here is CASSPASNSPLHF. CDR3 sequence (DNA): TGTGCCAGCAGCCCAGCCTCTAATTCACCCCTCCACTTT.

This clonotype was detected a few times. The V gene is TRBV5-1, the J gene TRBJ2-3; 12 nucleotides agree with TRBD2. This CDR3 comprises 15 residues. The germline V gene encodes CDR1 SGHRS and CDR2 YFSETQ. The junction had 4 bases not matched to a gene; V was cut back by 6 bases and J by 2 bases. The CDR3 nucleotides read TGCGCCAGCATGACTAGCGGGAGCCCCACAGATACGCAGTATTTT. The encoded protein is CASMTSGSPTDTQYF.

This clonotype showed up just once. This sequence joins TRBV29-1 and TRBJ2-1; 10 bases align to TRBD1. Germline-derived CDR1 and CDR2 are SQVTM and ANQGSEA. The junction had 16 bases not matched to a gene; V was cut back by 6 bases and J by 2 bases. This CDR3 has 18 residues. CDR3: CSVLPVLKTGGAYNEQFF. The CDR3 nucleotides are TGCAGCGTCCTCCCCGTCCTGAAGACAGGGGGCGCCTACAATGAGCAGTTCTTC.

The CDR3 loop reads CASSLDGTRTDIQYF. For the CDR3, the DNA is TGTGCCAGCAGCTTGGACGGGACGCGGACAGACATTCAGTACTTC. The V gene is TRBV7-2, the J gene TRBJ2-7; tentatively, D is TRBD1 (6 bases). The J call is uncertain, as TRBJ2-4 better fits the DNA end. Per germline, CDR1 SGHTA and CDR2 FQGNSA. CDR3 length: 15 amino acids.

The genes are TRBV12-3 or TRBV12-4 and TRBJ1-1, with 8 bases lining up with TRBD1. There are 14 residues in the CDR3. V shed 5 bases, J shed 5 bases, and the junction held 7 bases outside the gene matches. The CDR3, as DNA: TGTGCCAGCAGTCAGGGGGCGAGAGGGACTGAAGCTTTCTTT. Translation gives CASSQGARGTEAFF.

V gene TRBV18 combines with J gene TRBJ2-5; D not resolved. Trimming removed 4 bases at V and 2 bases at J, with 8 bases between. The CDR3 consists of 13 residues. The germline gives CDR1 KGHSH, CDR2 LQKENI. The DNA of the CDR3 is TGTGCCAGCTCACGCCACCAACAAGAGACCCAGTACTTC. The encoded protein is CASSRHQQETQYF.

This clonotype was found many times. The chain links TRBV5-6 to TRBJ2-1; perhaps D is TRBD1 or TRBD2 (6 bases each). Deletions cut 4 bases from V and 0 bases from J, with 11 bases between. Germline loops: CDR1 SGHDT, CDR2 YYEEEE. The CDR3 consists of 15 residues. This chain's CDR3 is CASSKGGVSYNEQFF. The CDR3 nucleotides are TGTGCCAGCAGCAAGGGGGGAGTCTCCTACAATGAGCAGTTCTTC. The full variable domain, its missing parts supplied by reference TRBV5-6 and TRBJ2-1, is DAGVTQSPTHLIKTRGQQVTLRCSPKSGHDTVSWYQQALGQGPQFIFQYYEEEERQRGNFPDRFSGHQFPNYSSELNVNALLLGDSALYLCASSKGGVSYNEQFFGPGTRLTVL.

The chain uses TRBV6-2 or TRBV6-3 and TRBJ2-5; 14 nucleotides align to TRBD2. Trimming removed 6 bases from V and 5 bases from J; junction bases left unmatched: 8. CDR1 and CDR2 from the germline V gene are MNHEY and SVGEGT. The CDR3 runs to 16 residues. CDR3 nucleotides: TGTGCCAGCAGCCGAGGACTAGCGGGAGGAAGGGAGACCCAGTACTTC. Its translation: CASSRGLAGGRETQYF.